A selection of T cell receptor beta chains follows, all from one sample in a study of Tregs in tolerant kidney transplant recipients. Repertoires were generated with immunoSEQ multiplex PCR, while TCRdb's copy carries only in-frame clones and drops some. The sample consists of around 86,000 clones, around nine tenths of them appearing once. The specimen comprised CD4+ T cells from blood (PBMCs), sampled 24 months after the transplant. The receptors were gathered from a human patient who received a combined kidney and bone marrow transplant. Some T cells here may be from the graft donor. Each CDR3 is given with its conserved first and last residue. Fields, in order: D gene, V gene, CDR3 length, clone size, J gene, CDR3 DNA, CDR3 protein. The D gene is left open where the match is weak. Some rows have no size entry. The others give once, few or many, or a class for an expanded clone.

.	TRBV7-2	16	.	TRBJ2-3	TGTGCCAGCAGCTTCGTGCACGGGGGATTTTCGAATACGCAGTATTTT	CASSFVHGGFSNTQYF
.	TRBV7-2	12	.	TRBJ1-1	TGTGCCAGCAGCCTCGGGAGTACTGAAGCTTTCTTT	CASSLGSTEAFF
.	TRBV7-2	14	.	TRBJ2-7	TGTGCCAGCAGCCCCGGGCAGGGTAGGTACGAGCAGTACTTC	CASSPGQGRYEQYF
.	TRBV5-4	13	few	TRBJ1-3	TGTGCCAGCAGCTTGGATACTCGAAACACCATATATTTT	CASSLDTRNTIYF
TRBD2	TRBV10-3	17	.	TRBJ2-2	TGTGCCATCAGGGACCCACTAGCGGGGGCCGGGACCGGGGAGCTGTTTTTT	CAIRDPLAGAGTGELFF
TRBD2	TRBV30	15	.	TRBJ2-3	TGTGCCTGGAGTGGGGCGGGGGGCTACACAGATACGCAGTATTTT	CAWSGAGGYTDTQYF
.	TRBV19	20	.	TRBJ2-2	TGTGCCAGTAGTATAGCCTACAGGATTGGGGAACCGACCAGAGCCGGGGAGCTGTTTTTT	CASSIAYRIGEPTRAGELFF
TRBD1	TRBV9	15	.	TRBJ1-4	TGTGCCAGCAGCGCTCCTACAGGGGGCAATGAAAAACTGTTTTTT	CASSAPTGGNEKLFF
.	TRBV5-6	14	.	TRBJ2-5	TGTGCCAGCAGCCACACAGGGTTGGGGGAGACCCAGTACTTC	CASSHTGLGETQYF
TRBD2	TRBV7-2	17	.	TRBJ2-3	TGTGCCAGCACGACCAGCACTAGCGGACTTAGCACAGATACGCAGTATTTT	CASTTSTSGLSTDTQYF
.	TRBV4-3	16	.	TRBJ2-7	TGCGCCAGCAGCCTTCTTTGGGGCGGGACCTCCTACGAGCAGTACTTC	CASSLLWGGTSYEQYF
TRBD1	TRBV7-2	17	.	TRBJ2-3	TGTGCCAGCAGCTTAGCGCACTGGGGACAGACCACTGATACGCAGTATTTT	CASSLAHWGQTTDTQYF
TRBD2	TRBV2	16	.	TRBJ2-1	TGTGCCAGCAGTGAACTGGGACTAGCGGGAGGGAATGAGCAGTTCTTC	CASSELGLAGGNEQFF
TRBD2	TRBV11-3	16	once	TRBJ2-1	TGTGCCAGCAGCCTCGGACTAGCTGGAGCCTACAATGAGCAGTTCTTC	CASSLGLAGAYNEQFF
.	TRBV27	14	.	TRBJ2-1	TGTGCCAGCAGTTTGGGGGGATCCATGGGGGAGCAGTTCTTC	CASSLGGSMGEQFF
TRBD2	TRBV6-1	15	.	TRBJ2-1	TGTGCCAGCCCAGGGGCTAGCGGGAGCTACAATGAGCAGTTCTTC	CASPGASGSYNEQFF
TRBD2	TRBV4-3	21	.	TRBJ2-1	TGCGCCAGCAGTCCTATAATTACCGGGACTAGCGGCTTTGGCTCCTACAATGAGCAGTTCTTC	CASSPIITGTSGFGSYNEQFF
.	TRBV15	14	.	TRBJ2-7	TGTGCCACCAGCAGAGATTTGGGCAACTACGAGCAGTACTTC	CATSRDLGNYEQYF
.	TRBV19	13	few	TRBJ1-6	TGTGCCAGTAGTATAGGAGGCAATTCACCCCTCCACTTT	CASSIGGNSPLHF
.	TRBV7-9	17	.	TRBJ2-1	TGTGCCAGCAGCACCCGAAGACTACTGAGCTCCTACAATGAGCAGTTCTTC	CASSTRRLLSSYNEQFF
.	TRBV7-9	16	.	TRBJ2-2	TGTGCCAGCAGCTTAGGCCTACAGGGTTCGGCCGGGGAGCTGTTTTTT	CASSLGLQGSAGELFF
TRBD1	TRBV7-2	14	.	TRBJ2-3	TGTGCCAGCAGCTTAGAACAGGGGGCAGATACGCAGTATTTT	CASSLEQGADTQYF
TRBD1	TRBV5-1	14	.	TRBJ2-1	TGCGCCAGCAGCCAACAGGGGACGCAGAATGAGCAGTTCTTC	CASSQQGTQNEQFF
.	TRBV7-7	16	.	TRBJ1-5	TGTGCCAGCAGCTCCGAGACAGATTATAGCAATCAGCCCCAGCATTTT	CASSSETDYSNQPQHF
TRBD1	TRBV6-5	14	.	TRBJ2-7	TGTGCCAGCAGTAACAGGGGGCTAGGATTCGGGCAGTACTTC	CASSNRGLGFGQYF
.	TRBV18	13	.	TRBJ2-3	TGTGCCAGCTGGCGGGAAGGCACAGATACGCAGTATTTT	CASWREGTDTQYF
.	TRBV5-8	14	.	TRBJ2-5	TGTGCCAGCAGCTTCTTATGGGGGCCAGAGACCCAGTACTTC	CASSFLWGPETQYF
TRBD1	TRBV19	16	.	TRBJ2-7	TGTGCCAGTAGTAAGCGCTCCGGGACAGGGGATTACGAGCAGTACTTC	CASSKRSGTGDYEQYF
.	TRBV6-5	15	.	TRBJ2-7	TGTGCCAGCAGTTACTCGATAACTGGTCTCTACGAGCAGTACTTC	CASSYSITGLYEQYF
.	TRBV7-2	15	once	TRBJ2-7	TGTGCCAGCAGCAAAAATTGGCGGGCGCACTACGAGCAGTACTTC	CASSKNWRAHYEQYF
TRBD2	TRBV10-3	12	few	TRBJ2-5	TGTGCCATCAGTGGGGGGGGAGAGACCCAGTACTTC	CAISGGGETQYF
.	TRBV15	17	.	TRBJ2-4	TGTGCCACCAGCAGAATAGCAATAACTCTAGCCAAAAACATTCAGTACTTC	CATSRIAITLAKNIQYF
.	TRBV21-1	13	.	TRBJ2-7	TGTGCCAGCAGCACTAGCGTTCCTTACGAGCAGTACTTC	CASSTSVPYEQYF
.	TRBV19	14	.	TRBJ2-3	TGTGCCAGTAGTATCAGGGGCGGCACAGATACGCAGTATTTT	CASSIRGGTDTQYF
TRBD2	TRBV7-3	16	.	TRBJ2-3	TGTGCCAGCAGCTTAAATATAGCGGGGGGGCCGCATACGCAGTATTTT	CASSLNIAGGPHTQYF
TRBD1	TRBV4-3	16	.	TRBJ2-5	TGCGCCAGCAGCCAAGTAACCGGGACAGCTATAGGGACCCAGTACTTC	CASSQVTGTAIGTQYF
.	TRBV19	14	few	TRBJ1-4	TGTGCCAGTAGTATGCGACAGCTAAATGAAAAACTGTTTTTT	CASSMRQLNEKLFF
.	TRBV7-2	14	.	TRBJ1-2	TGTGCCAGCCGCGAGGGATTTTCTAACTATGGCTACACCTTC	CASREGFSNYGYTF
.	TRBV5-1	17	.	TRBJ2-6	TGCGCCAGCAGGCCTATTCTAACCGGGTCGGGGGCCAACGTCCTGACTTTC	CASRPILTGSGANVLTF
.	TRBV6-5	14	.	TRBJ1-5	TGTGCCACCGCCGCGGGGTTGATGGATCAGCCCCAGCATTTT	CATAAGLMDQPQHF
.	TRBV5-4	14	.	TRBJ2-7	TGTGCCAGCAGCTTGGGCGGTGGGGCTCGGGAGCAGTACTTC	CASSLGGGAREQYF
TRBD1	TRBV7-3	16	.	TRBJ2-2	TGTGCCAGCAGCTTAACCGGGACAGGAGGGCCCGGGGAGCTGTTTTTT	CASSLTGTGGPGELFF
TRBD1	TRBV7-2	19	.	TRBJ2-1	TGTGCCAGCAGCCCTCCGGGACAGGGGTTTGGGAGCTCCTACAATGAGCAGTTCTTC	CASSPPGQGFGSSYNEQFF
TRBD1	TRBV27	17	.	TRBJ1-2	TGTGCCAGCAGTTTATTAGGGGGTGGACAGGGGGGAATTGGCTACACCTTC	CASSLLGGGQGGIGYTF
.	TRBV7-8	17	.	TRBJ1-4	TGTGCCAGCAGCACCTTGACCTCCGACAGTCTTAATGAAAAACTGTTTTTT	CASSTLTSDSLNEKLFF
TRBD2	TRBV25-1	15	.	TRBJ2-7	TGTGCCAGCAGTGAGGCGGGAGGTAAGACCTACGAGCAGTACTTC	CASSEAGGKTYEQYF
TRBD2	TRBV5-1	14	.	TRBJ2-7	TGCGCCAGCAGCGGCGGCGGGGGGCCCTACGAGCAGTACTTC	CASSGGGGPYEQYF
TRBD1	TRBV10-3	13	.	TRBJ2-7	TGTGCCATCAGCCGGGACAGCTCCTACGAGCAGTACTTC	CAISRDSSYEQYF